This TCR beta chain was identified during a study of cytotoxic CD8 clonotypes in ibrutinib-treated CLL (TCRdb year 2021). Describing the broader study: The cohort was composed of 10 to 11 relapsed/refractory and about 15 treatment-naive patients; IGHV unmutated status was identified in roughly 18 patients. An average of roughly 250,000 productive templates and some 100,000 productive rearrangements was obtained per sample. Of the roughly 86 people in the trial, 26 had longitudinal samples available. Every sample from remission and from progressive disease was obtained while the patients were still on ibrutinib. Partial responses were observed in about 24 patients and complete responses in 2; after a median follow-up of 68 months, remission was maintained in around 14 patients and progression was observed in approximately twelve. Cryopreserved peripheral blood mononuclear cells were collected at three points: before therapy, at response, and at either sustained remission or disease progression. The response samples were drawn at a median of 12 months into treatment, with a range of about 6 to 40 months.

The germline ends are 10 bases apart after V is trimmed by 6 bases and J by 5 bases. CDR1 WNHNN and CDR2 SYGVQD were looked up in the germline V gene (reference sequence). Reading from cysteine to phenylalanine, the CDR3 counts 12 amino acids. Only the CDR3 region is kept as DNA, spanning 36 bases read in frame from base 1. The time point label here, explained by the study, means: approximately twelve months on ibrutinib. For TCR beta library preparation, 1.5 to 2 micrograms of genomic DNA were extracted from the cryopreserved PBMCs. Longitudinal blood samples from CLL patients receiving ibrutinib monotherapy were subjected to high-throughput TCR beta sequencing. The patients took part in an open-label, single-center phase 2 trial of ibrutinib monotherapy. Regarding this clone: Its antigen specificity is not known. The sample holds no much larger clone one base away, and base qualities are not on file.

On a MiSeq, deep resolution sequencing aimed for a depth between 1 in 1 million and 1 in 200,000 T cells, with each clonotype covered 10x on average. The immunoSEQ hsTCRB Kit was used to generate TCR beta libraries. Concerning the study's data processing: ImmunoSEQ Data Assistant and ImmunoSEQ Analyzer were used for data analysis, and V, D and J genes were assigned according to IMGT definitions. Clonality, which ranges from 0 to 1, was calculated by subtracting the normalized Shannon entropy of productive rearrangement frequencies from one. Public clonotype analysis was restricted to overrepresented clonotypes comprising at least 0.05% of each patient's repertoire. Thirteen age-matched healthy donor repertoires from immuneACCESS were used as controls for clonality. In its TCRdb copy, this immuneACCESS table keeps in-frame sequences only and misses some clones. Where compared with another copy, unresolved V genes explain less than half of these, and the others have no known cause. D and trimming come from the DNA, and the V and J calls and clone size come from that table. The sample includes approximately 45,000 clones, with roughly three quarters observed a single time. The ten largest clones represent about 13% of the sample.

Here is what the overall study found, with its caveats: Public clonotypes were rare and either contracted or stayed stable during treatment, and the rise in clonality at ibrutinib response reflected the expansion of private clonotypes. Baseline clonality was found to be higher than that of age-matched healthy donors and was strongly correlated with circulating CD8+ T-cell counts. Sustained-remission and progressing patients did not have matched sampling times, and lymph node repertoires were not examined. An increase in clonality was observed at ibrutinib response, with clonality remaining stable during sustained remission and falling back toward baseline at progression.

Sequencing was performed on PBMCs, taken after 12 months of ibrutinib treatment. The TCR sequence derives from a human donor with chronic lymphocytic leukemia. The chain couples TRBV10-1 to TRBJ1-2, with no confident D gene call. Here is the DNA: TGCGCCAGCAGCGAGACGGGATATGGCTACACCTTC. It specifies CASSETGYGYTF.